This T cell receptor (beta chain) was found in a study of T cell repertoires in cytomegalovirus infection. The wider study: HLA-B-restricted CMV epitopes that are well studied were used alongside recently identified HLA-C-restricted ones.

One entry per CDR3 protein, called by TCRdb with MiXCR from the reads. The table shows more than 250,000 distinct CDR3 sequences, with roughly 25% occurring only once. This CDR3 contains 13 residues. V was trimmed by 4 bases and J by 5 bases, leaving 10 bases between them. Per the germline V gene, CDR1 is LGHDT and CDR2 is YNNKEL (reference sequence). Broader study findings: In two of eight donors, the top clonotype was HLA-C-restricted CMV-specific.

For this clonotype: What it binds is not known.

The chain is built from TRBV3-1 and TRBJ2-3; D gene uncertain. This specimen consisted of cultured PBMCs, obtained from culture after CMV antigen stimulation. The sequence derives from a human donor in good health (CMV status not recorded). Some clones in this sample may be carry-over from other donors' samples. The CDR3 is CASSRLRKDTQYF. CDR3 sequence (DNA): TGTGCCAGCAGCCGTCTCAGGAAAGATACGCAGTATTTT.